These T cell receptor beta chains were read from a single sample in a study of memory CD4+ T cells and cytomegalovirus serostatus. TCRdb's copy holds only in-frame clones and misses some; the assay was immunoSEQ multiplex PCR. The profile shows some 41,000 clones, roughly 77% of them singletons. Material: memory CD4+ T cells from blood. These receptors were obtained from an adult in good health and CMV-seronegative. CDR3s include the opening cysteine and the closing phenylalanine or tryptophan. Each record gives: clone size, D gene, V gene, J gene, CDR3 protein, CDR3 DNA. D genes are given only for firm matches. Size values are once, few and many counts, or a class for expanded clones, and some rows have none.

-	TRBD1	TRBV5-1	TRBJ1-6	CASSQGVQNSPLHF	TGCGCCAGCAGTCAGGGGGTTCAAAATTCACCCCTCCACTTT
-	-	TRBV18	TRBJ2-5	CASSRAGDPPQETQYF	TGTGCCAGCTCACGGGCTGGGGACCCTCCTCAAGAGACCCAGTACTTC
-	-	TRBV7-7	TRBJ2-5	CASSLAANQETQYF	TGTGCTAGCAGCTTAGCTGCGAATCAAGAGACCCAGTACTTC
-	-	TRBV7-3	TRBJ2-2	CASSSSGTQWNTGELFF	TGTGCCAGCAGCTCCTCCGGGACTCAATGGAACACCGGGGAGCTGTTTTTT
-	-	TRBV19	TRBJ1-4	CASSRPLTNEKLFF	TGTGCCAGTAGCCGACCGTTAACTAATGAAAAACTGTTTTTT
-	-	TRBV30	TRBJ1-1	CAFSTGGTEAFF	TGTGCCTTCTCCACGGGGGGGACTGAAGCTTTCTTT
few	-	TRBV11-2	TRBJ2-7	CASSLGLASEQYF	TGTGCCAGCAGCTTAGGGCTAGCTTCCGAGCAGTACTTC
-	TRBD1	TRBV2	TRBJ2-4	CASSARRQGQNIQYF	TGTGCCAGCAGTGCCCGACGACAGGGCCAAAACATTCAGTACTTC
few	TRBD1	TRBV6-1	TRBJ1-2	CASSGAGGYGYTF	TGTGCCAGCAGTGGAGCAGGGGGTTATGGCTACACCTTC
-	-	TRBV6-1	TRBJ2-7	CASSVVEQYF	TGTGCCAGCAGTGTGGTCGAGCAGTACTTC
few	-	TRBV2	TRBJ1-3	CASRERVLSGNTIYF	TGTGCCAGCAGAGAAAGGGTTCTCTCTGGAAACACCATATATTTT
-	TRBD2	TRBV6-5	TRBJ2-1	CASRHSGGEYNEQFF	TGTGCCAGCAGACATAGCGGGGGGGAATACAATGAGCAGTTCTTC